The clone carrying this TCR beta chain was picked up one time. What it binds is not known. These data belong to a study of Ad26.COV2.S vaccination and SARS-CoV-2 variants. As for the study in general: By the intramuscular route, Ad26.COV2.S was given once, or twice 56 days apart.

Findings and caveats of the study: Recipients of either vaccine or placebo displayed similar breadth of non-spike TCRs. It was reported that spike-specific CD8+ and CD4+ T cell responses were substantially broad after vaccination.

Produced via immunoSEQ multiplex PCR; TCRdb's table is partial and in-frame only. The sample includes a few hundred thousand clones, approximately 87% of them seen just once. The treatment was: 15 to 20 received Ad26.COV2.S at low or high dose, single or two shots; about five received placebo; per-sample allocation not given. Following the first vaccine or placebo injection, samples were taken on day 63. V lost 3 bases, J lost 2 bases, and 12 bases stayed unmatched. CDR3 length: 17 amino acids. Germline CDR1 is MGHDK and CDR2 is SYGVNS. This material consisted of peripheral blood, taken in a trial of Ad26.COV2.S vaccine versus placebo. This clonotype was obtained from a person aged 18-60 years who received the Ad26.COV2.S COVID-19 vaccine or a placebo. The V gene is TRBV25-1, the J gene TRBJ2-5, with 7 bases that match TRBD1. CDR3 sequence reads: CASSDPHRQGGQETQYF. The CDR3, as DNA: TGTGCCAGCAGTGATCCACACCGACAGGGTGGGCAAGAGACCCAGTACTTC.